The text below deals with one T cell receptor (beta chain). Its antigen is not known. These data come from a study of CXCR3-negative and CXCR3-positive naive CD8 T cells. Points from the study as a whole: CXCR3-expressing naive cells carried TRB CDR3s more hydrophobic than those of CXCR3-negative naive cells. With CXCR3 expression partially decreased after cryopreservation, most assays relied on fresh PBMCs.

Sorts that each held over 250,000 cells were run in triplicate for every CD8+ T cell subset. The naive CD8+ gate required CD45RO-CCR7+CD27+CD95- phenotype. The study made its TRB cDNA libraries by 5' RACE, adding UMI labels. Reprocessing the 5' RACE reads, TCRdb reports a single entry for every CDR3 protein and omits DNA. The table counts tens of thousands of distinct CDR3 sequences; 0.55% to 0.7% lies in the top ten. Germline CDR1 SQVTM, CDR2 ANQGSEA. CDR3 length: 15 residues. This rearrangement joins TRBV29-1 to TRBJ1-1; checking the TCRdb D call of TRBD1 is not possible without DNA. The clonotype originates from a human donor in good health. Some clones in this sample may be carry-over from other donors' samples. The sample taken for sequencing was naive CXCR3+ CD8+ T cells from blood. Noted subset: CD45RO-CCR7+CD27+CD95- naive CD8+ T cells expressing CXCR3 (TNR3+). CDR3 sequence reads: CSVVGTTVMNTEAFF.